This T cell receptor beta chain was sequenced in a study of T cell changes during pregnancy in multiple sclerosis. The CDR3 sequence is 13 residues long. Germline CDR1 and CDR2: MNHEY and SMNVEV (reference sequence). J was trimmed by 5 bases and V by 5 bases; bases with no gene match: 3. Measured with immunoSEQ multiplex PCR; TCRdb has only the in-frame clones, and not every one. The table lists tens of thousands of clones, 85% of them singletons, with about 7.4% in the top ten. This TCR was sampled from a female donor with multiple sclerosis, enrolled in a pregnancy study. V and J are TRBV27 and TRBJ1-1; 9 bases align to TRBD1. This sample comprised CD8+ T cells from peripheral blood mononuclear cells, obtained before pregnancy. This chain's CDR3 is CASSMTGGTEAFF. CDR3 DNA sequence: TGTGCCAGCAGTATGACAGGGGGGACTGAAGCTTTCTTT.